This TCR beta chain was retrieved from a study of shared clonotypes between healthy human individuals. The method was immunoSEQ multiplex PCR; TCRdb's version includes in-frame clones alone and lacks a portion of them. The sample has 2,500,000 or so clones; roughly 92% are singletons. CDR1 is SGHNT, CDR2 YYREEE, per germline (reference sequence). The CDR3 contains 15 residues. After removal of 1 base from V and 1 base from J, the junction contained 3 bases not matched to a gene. The sequencing input was naive CD4+ T cells from PBMCs. Sample subset: CD45RA+ positively selected. The receptor comes from a man between 18 and 35 years old in good health. Some clones in this sample may be carry-over from other donors' samples. J is TRBJ2-3 and V is TRBV5-4; TRBD1 aligns across 7 bases. The CDR3 DNA reads TGTGCCAGCAGCTTGTTTGGGACAGGCACAGATACGCAGTATTTT. Translating it yields CASSLFGTGTDTQYF.